This is a list of T cell receptor beta chains from one sample in a study of human thymus T cells. Generated by immunoSEQ multiplex PCR, the TCRdb table keeps only in-frame clones and is missing some. This sample yields 70,000 to 75,000 clones, of which over 85% are seen a single time; 0.034% belongs to the top ten. The sequenced material came from thymus tissue. The receptor source for this set is a girl in the first two years of life with a congenital heart defect but otherwise immunologically healthy. CDR3s include the opening cysteine and the closing phenylalanine or tryptophan. Fields, in order: CDR3 protein, CDR3 DNA, clone size, V gene, D gene, J gene. A D gene is named only where the DNA matches it firmly. The listing skips clone size in some rows; elsewhere it reads once, few, many or a size class.

CDR3aa: CASSLVGTHQETQYF; CDR3nt: TGTGCCAGCAGCTTAGTAGGGACTCATCAAGAGACCCAGTACTTC; abundance: once; v_gene: TRBV7-9; d_gene: -; j_gene: TRBJ2-5
CDR3aa: CASSYWDSSYNSPLHF; CDR3nt: TGTGCCAGCAGTTACTGGGACAGCTCCTATAATTCACCCCTCCACTTT; abundance: -; v_gene: TRBV6-5; d_gene: TRBD1; j_gene: TRBJ1-6
CDR3aa: CASSRSGYYPSYEQYF; CDR3nt: TGTGCCAGCAGTCGATCTGGCTACTACCCTTCCTACGAGCAGTACTTC; abundance: -; v_gene: TRBV27; d_gene: -; j_gene: TRBJ2-7
CDR3aa: CASSSGTVVDTGELFF; CDR3nt: TGCGCCAGCAGCTCCGGGACAGTCGTCGACACCGGGGAGCTGTTTTTT; abundance: -; v_gene: TRBV5-1; d_gene: TRBD1; j_gene: TRBJ2-2
CDR3aa: CSASALEQFF; CDR3nt: TGCAGTGCTAGTGCACTCGAGCAGTTCTTC; abundance: -; v_gene: TRBV20-1; d_gene: -; j_gene: TRBJ2-1
CDR3aa: CASRRLGTKAFF; CDR3nt: TGTGCCAGCAGACGTTTGGGGACGAAAGCTTTCTTT; abundance: -; v_gene: TRBV7-2; d_gene: -; j_gene: TRBJ1-1
CDR3aa: CAGLTEFLDYGYTF; CDR3nt: TGTGCCGGCCTCACGGAGTTCTTGGACTATGGCTACACCTTC; abundance: -; v_gene: TRBV2; d_gene: -; j_gene: TRBJ1-2
CDR3aa: CASSLMGRDSNQPQHF; CDR3nt: TGTGCCAGCAGCTTGATGGGCAGGGATAGCAATCAGCCCCAGCATTTT; abundance: -; v_gene: TRBV5-6; d_gene: -; j_gene: TRBJ1-5
CDR3aa: CASSQRAEDWEQYF; CDR3nt: TGCGCCAGCAGCCAGAGGGCAGAGGACTGGGAGCAGTACTTC; abundance: -; v_gene: TRBV4-1; d_gene: -; j_gene: TRBJ2-7
CDR3aa: CASSEWGQGFSGNEQFF; CDR3nt: TGTGCCAGCAGTGAATGGGGGCAGGGCTTCAGTGGCAATGAGCAGTTCTTC; abundance: -; v_gene: TRBV25-1; d_gene: -; j_gene: TRBJ2-1
CDR3aa: CASRPPGQRNTEAFF; CDR3nt: TGTGCCAGCAGGCCACCCGGACAGAGGAACACTGAAGCTTTCTTT; abundance: -; v_gene: TRBV28; d_gene: -; j_gene: TRBJ1-1
CDR3aa: CASSIAQTVRKEKLFF; CDR3nt: TGTGCCAGTAGTATAGCCCAGACAGTACGGAAAGAAAAACTGTTTTTT; abundance: -; v_gene: TRBV19; d_gene: -; j_gene: TRBJ1-4
CDR3aa: CASSDVDRGSYGYTF; CDR3nt: TGTGCCAGCAGTGACGTAGACAGAGGGTCTTATGGCTACACCTTC; abundance: -; v_gene: TRBV25-1; d_gene: -; j_gene: TRBJ1-2
CDR3aa: CASSKGTEAFF; CDR3nt: TGCGCCAGCTCAAAAGGCACTGAAGCTTTCTTT; abundance: -; v_gene: TRBV10-1; d_gene: -; j_gene: TRBJ1-1
CDR3aa: CATSREEGQGYYNEQFF; CDR3nt: TGTGCCACCAGCAGAGAGGAGGGACAGGGATATTACAATGAGCAGTTCTTC; abundance: -; v_gene: TRBV15; d_gene: TRBD1; j_gene: TRBJ2-1
CDR3aa: CASSPLPWTAKNIQYF; CDR3nt: TGTGCCAGCAGTCCCCTACCCTGGACAGCCAAAAACATTCAGTACTTC; abundance: -; v_gene: TRBV27; d_gene: -; j_gene: TRBJ2-4
CDR3aa: CASSRRFGSGRGNTQYF; CDR3nt: TGTGCCAGCAGCCGCCGGTTTGGCAGCGGGAGGGGGAATACGCAGTATTTT; abundance: -; v_gene: TRBV28; d_gene: TRBD2; j_gene: TRBJ2-3
CDR3aa: CSARLEETQYF; CDR3nt: TGCAGTGCTCGTCTAGAAGAGACCCAGTACTTC; abundance: -; v_gene: TRBV20-1; d_gene: -; j_gene: TRBJ2-5
CDR3aa: CASSVGQVNTEAFF; CDR3nt: TGTGCCAGCAGCGTTGGACAGGTGAACACTGAAGCTTTCTTT; abundance: -; v_gene: TRBV9; d_gene: TRBD1; j_gene: TRBJ1-1
CDR3aa: CASSSRQGGNTIYF; CDR3nt: TGTGCCAGCAGCTCCAGACAGGGTGGAAACACCATATATTTT; abundance: -; v_gene: TRBV6-6; d_gene: TRBD1; j_gene: TRBJ1-3
CDR3aa: CASSPGLAGVSPAKNIQYF; CDR3nt: TGCGCCAGCAGCCCGGGACTAGCGGGCGTAAGTCCAGCCAAAAACATTCAGTACTTC; abundance: -; v_gene: TRBV5-1; d_gene: TRBD2; j_gene: TRBJ2-4
CDR3aa: CASSPGQGDYGYTF; CDR3nt: TGTGCCAGTAGCCCGGGACAGGGAGACTATGGCTACACCTTC; abundance: -; v_gene: TRBV19; d_gene: TRBD1; j_gene: TRBJ1-2
CDR3aa: CASSQDSGRHTDTQYF; CDR3nt: TGCGCCAGCAGCCAAGATTCGGGGAGGCACACAGATACGCAGTATTTT; abundance: -; v_gene: TRBV4-3; d_gene: -; j_gene: TRBJ2-3
CDR3aa: CASSQEGGGEQYF; CDR3nt: TGTGCCAGCTCCCAAGAAGGGGGCGGCGAGCAGTACTTC; abundance: -; v_gene: TRBV9; d_gene: TRBD1; j_gene: TRBJ2-7
CDR3aa: CASSVATSGAHTDTQYF; CDR3nt: TGTGCCAGCAGCGTAGCTACCAGCGGGGCACACACAGATACGCAGTATTTT; abundance: -; v_gene: TRBV9; d_gene: TRBD2; j_gene: TRBJ2-3
CDR3aa: CASSQDPLAGGTKTYEQYF; CDR3nt: TGTGCCAGCAGCCAAGATCCGTTAGCGGGAGGCACGAAAACCTACGAGCAGTACTTC; abundance: -; v_gene: TRBV14; d_gene: TRBD2; j_gene: TRBJ2-7
CDR3aa: CARSFTETQYF; CDR3nt: TGTGCCAGAAGCTTCACGGAGACCCAGTACTTC; abundance: -; v_gene: TRBV5-3; d_gene: -; j_gene: TRBJ2-5
CDR3aa: CASSRSQLLKEQFF; CDR3nt: TGTGCCAGCAGCCGATCTCAGCTTCTCAAGGAGCAGTTCTTC; abundance: once; v_gene: TRBV7-6; d_gene: -; j_gene: TRBJ2-1
CDR3aa: CSVEDLGQKGEQYF; CDR3nt: TGCAGCGTTGAAGATCTAGGGCAGAAGGGCGAGCAGTACTTC; abundance: -; v_gene: TRBV29-1; d_gene: -; j_gene: TRBJ2-7
CDR3aa: CASSRKPGVGGTEAFF; CDR3nt: TGTGCCAGCAGCCGAAAACCAGGGGTCGGAGGAACTGAAGCTTTCTTT; abundance: -; v_gene: TRBV4-2; d_gene: -; j_gene: TRBJ1-1
CDR3aa: CASSLAVGVGYGYTF; CDR3nt: TGTGCCAGCAGCTTGGCCGTCGGGGTCGGCTATGGCTACACCTTC; abundance: -; v_gene: TRBV5-5; d_gene: -; j_gene: TRBJ1-2
CDR3aa: CASRGKGRRNTEAFF; CDR3nt: TGCGCCAGCAGGGGGAAGGGTCGAAGGAACACTGAAGCTTTCTTT; abundance: -; v_gene: TRBV10-2; d_gene: -; j_gene: TRBJ1-1
CDR3aa: CASSLKSSGNTIYF; CDR3nt: TGTGCCAGCAGCTTAAAGAGCTCTGGAAACACCATATATTTT; abundance: once; v_gene: TRBV7-9; d_gene: -; j_gene: TRBJ1-3
CDR3aa: CASSLSGAYEQYF; CDR3nt: TGTGCCAGCAGTTTAAGCGGAGCCTACGAGCAGTACTTC; abundance: -; v_gene: TRBV27; d_gene: -; j_gene: TRBJ2-7
CDR3aa: CASSLPGPGNEKLFF; CDR3nt: TGTGCCAGCAGTTTGCCGGGGCCGGGGAATGAAAAACTGTTTTTT; abundance: -; v_gene: TRBV28; d_gene: -; j_gene: TRBJ1-4
CDR3aa: CASSPGTGGPDTQYF; CDR3nt: TGTGCCAGCAGTCCAGGGACAGGGGGTCCAGATACGCAGTATTTT; abundance: -; v_gene: TRBV6-5; d_gene: TRBD1; j_gene: TRBJ2-3
CDR3aa: CASAQGTGGLLNYGYTF; CDR3nt: TGTGCCAGCGCCCAGGGGACAGGGGGTCTCCTTAACTATGGCTACACCTTC; abundance: once; v_gene: TRBV4-2; d_gene: TRBD1; j_gene: TRBJ1-2
CDR3aa: CATSSWGTEAFF; CDR3nt: TGTGCCACCAGCAGCTGGGGCACTGAAGCTTTCTTT; abundance: once; v_gene: TRBV15; d_gene: -; j_gene: TRBJ1-1
CDR3aa: CAISESGDRLHSGANVLTF; CDR3nt: TGTGCCATCAGTGAGTCAGGGGACAGGTTGCACTCTGGGGCCAACGTCCTGACTTTC; abundance: -; v_gene: TRBV10-3; d_gene: TRBD1; j_gene: TRBJ2-6
CDR3aa: CASSQSERLAGSTDTQYF; CDR3nt: TGTGCCAGCAGCCAATCAGAGCGACTAGCGGGGAGCACAGATACGCAGTATTTT; abundance: -; v_gene: TRBV4-2; d_gene: TRBD2; j_gene: TRBJ2-3
CDR3aa: CASSLLPGVRDEQYF; CDR3nt: TGTGCCAGCAGCTTACTCCCAGGGGTCCGAGACGAGCAGTACTTC; abundance: -; v_gene: TRBV7-2; d_gene: -; j_gene: TRBJ2-7
CDR3aa: CASSQAASGRDGANVLTF; CDR3nt: TGCGCCAGCAGCCAAGCAGCTAGCGGGAGGGATGGGGCCAACGTCCTGACTTTC; abundance: once; v_gene: TRBV4-3; d_gene: TRBD2; j_gene: TRBJ2-6
CDR3aa: CASSQTDWATQYF; CDR3nt: TGTGCCAGCAGCCAGACCGACTGGGCTACGCAGTATTTT; abundance: -; v_gene: TRBV11-1; d_gene: -; j_gene: TRBJ2-3
CDR3aa: CASSQVTGGITEAFF; CDR3nt: TGCGCCAGCAGCCAAGTCACCGGGGGGATCACTGAAGCTTTCTTT; abundance: -; v_gene: TRBV4-3; d_gene: -; j_gene: TRBJ1-1
CDR3aa: CASRDRGRVYNEKLFF; CDR3nt: TGTGCCAGCAGGGACAGGGGGCGAGTTTACAATGAAAAACTGTTTTTT; abundance: -; v_gene: TRBV2; d_gene: TRBD1; j_gene: TRBJ1-4
CDR3aa: CASRVGQGRVNQPQHF; CDR3nt: TGTGCCAGCAGGGTCGGACAGGGTAGGGTCAATCAGCCCCAGCATTTT; abundance: -; v_gene: TRBV28; d_gene: TRBD1; j_gene: TRBJ1-5
CDR3aa: CASSPRHQTDTQYF; CDR3nt: TGTGCCAGCAGTCCCCGCCATCAGACAGATACGCAGTATTTT; abundance: -; v_gene: TRBV27; d_gene: -; j_gene: TRBJ2-3
CDR3aa: CASSRSGGPRFSGNTIYF; CDR3nt: TGTGCCAGCAGCCGGTCCGGGGGTCCCCGATTCTCTGGAAACACCATATATTTT; abundance: -; v_gene: TRBV5-8; d_gene: -; j_gene: TRBJ1-3
CDR3aa: CASNRLAGLLTDTQYF; CDR3nt: TGTGCCAGCAACAGACTAGCGGGTCTACTCACAGATACGCAGTATTTT; abundance: -; v_gene: TRBV27; d_gene: TRBD2; j_gene: TRBJ2-3
CDR3aa: CASSHPFAGEMGYGYTF; CDR3nt: TGTGCCAGCAGCCACCCTTTTGCCGGCGAGATGGGGTATGGCTACACCTTC; abundance: once; v_gene: TRBV7-8; d_gene: -; j_gene: TRBJ1-2
CDR3aa: CASSPFRDRGSAKYGYTF; CDR3nt: TGTGCCAGCAGCCCCTTCCGGGACAGGGGTTCTGCTAAGTATGGCTACACCTTC; abundance: -; v_gene: TRBV9; d_gene: TRBD1; j_gene: TRBJ1-2
CDR3aa: CASSEPGREVYGYTF; CDR3nt: TGTGCCAGCAGTGAACCGGGCCGGGAGGTCTATGGCTACACCTTC; abundance: -; v_gene: TRBV25-1; d_gene: -; j_gene: TRBJ1-2
CDR3aa: CASSRRTYQPQHF; CDR3nt: TGTGCCAGCTCCCGCCGAACTTATCAGCCCCAGCATTTT; abundance: -; v_gene: TRBV18; d_gene: -; j_gene: TRBJ1-5